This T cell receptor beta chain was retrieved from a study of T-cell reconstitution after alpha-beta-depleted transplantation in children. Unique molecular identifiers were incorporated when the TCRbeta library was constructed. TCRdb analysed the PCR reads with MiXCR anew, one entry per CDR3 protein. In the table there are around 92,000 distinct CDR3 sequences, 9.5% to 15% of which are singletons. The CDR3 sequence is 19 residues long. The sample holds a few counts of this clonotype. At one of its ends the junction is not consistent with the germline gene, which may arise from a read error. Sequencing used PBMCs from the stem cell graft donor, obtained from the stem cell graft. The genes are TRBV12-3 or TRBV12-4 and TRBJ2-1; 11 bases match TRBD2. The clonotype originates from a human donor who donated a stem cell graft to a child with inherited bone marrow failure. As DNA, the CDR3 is TGTACCAGCAGTTTAATCGTTCTAGCGGGAGGCCGCTCCTACAATGAGCAGTTCTTC. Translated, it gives CTSSLIVLAGGRSYNEQFF.